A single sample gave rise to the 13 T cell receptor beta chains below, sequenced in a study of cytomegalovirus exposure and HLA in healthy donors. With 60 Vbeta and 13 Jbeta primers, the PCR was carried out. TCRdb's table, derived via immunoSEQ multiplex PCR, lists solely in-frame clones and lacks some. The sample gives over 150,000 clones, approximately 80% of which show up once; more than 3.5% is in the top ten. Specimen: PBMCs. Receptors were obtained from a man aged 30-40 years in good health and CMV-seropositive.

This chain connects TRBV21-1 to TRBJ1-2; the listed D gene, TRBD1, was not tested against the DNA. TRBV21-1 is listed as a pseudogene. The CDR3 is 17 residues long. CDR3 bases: TGTGCCAGCAGCAAAGGACTGAGGGGGACGACGGCTTATGGCTACACCTTC. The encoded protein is CASSKGLRGTTAYGYTF.

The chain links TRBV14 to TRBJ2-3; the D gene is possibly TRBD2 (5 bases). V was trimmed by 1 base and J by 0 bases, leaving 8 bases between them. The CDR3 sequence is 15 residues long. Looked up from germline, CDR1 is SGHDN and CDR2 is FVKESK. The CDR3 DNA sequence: TGTGCCAGCAGCCAAGGGACTTCTAGCACAGATACGCAGTATTTT. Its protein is CASSQGTSSTDTQYF.

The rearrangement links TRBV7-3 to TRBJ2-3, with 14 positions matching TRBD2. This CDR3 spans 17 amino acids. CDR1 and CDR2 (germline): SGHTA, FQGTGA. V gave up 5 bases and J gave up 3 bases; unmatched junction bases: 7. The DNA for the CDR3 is TGTGCCAGCAGCCTCCAGACTAGCGGGGGGGTGACAGATACGCAGTATTTT. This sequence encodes CASSLQTSGGVTDTQYF.

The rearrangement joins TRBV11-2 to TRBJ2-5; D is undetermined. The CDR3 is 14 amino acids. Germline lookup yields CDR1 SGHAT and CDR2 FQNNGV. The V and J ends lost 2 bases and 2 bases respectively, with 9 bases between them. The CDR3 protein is CASSLSQRQETQYF. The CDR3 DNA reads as TGTGCCAGCAGCTTATCGCAGCGACAAGAGACCCAGTACTTC.

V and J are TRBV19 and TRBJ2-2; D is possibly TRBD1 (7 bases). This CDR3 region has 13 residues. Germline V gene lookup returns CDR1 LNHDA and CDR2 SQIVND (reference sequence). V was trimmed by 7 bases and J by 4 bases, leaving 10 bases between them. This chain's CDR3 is CASNRGGTGELFF. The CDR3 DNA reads TGTGCCAGTAACAGGGGAGGCACCGGGGAGCTGTTTTTT.

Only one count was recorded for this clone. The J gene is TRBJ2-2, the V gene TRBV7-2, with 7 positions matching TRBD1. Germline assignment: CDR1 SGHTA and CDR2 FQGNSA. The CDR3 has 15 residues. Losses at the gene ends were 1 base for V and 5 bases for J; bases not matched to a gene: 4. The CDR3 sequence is CASSLETGWTGELFF. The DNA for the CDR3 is TGTGCCAGCAGCTTAGAGACAGGGTGGACCGGGGAGCTGTTTTTT.

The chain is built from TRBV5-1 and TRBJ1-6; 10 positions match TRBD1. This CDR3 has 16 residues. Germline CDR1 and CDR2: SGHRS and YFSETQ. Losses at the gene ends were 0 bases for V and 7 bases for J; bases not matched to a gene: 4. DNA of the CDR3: TGCGCCAGCAGCTTGGAGGGACAGGGGCGGAATTCACCCCTCCACTTT. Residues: CASSLEGQGRNSPLHF. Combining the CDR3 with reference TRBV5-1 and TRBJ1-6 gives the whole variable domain KAGVTQTPRYLIKTRGQQVTLSCSPISGHRSVSWYQQTPGQGLQFLFEYFSETQRNKGNFPGRFSGRQFSNSRSEMNVSTLELGDSALYLCASSLEGQGRNSPLHFGNGTRLTVT.

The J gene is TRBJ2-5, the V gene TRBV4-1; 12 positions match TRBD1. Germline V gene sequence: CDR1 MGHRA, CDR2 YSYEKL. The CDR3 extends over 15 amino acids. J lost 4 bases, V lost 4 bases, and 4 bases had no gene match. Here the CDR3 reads CASSRPGQGAETQYF. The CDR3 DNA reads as TGCGCCAGCAGCCGCCCGGGACAGGGGGCAGAGACCCAGTACTTC.

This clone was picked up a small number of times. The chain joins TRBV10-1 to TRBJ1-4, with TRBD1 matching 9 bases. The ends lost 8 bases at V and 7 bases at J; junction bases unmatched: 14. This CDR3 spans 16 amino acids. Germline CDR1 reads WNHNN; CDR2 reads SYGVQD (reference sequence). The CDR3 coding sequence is TGCGCCAGCTGGGCCCACACTGGGACAGGGTCTGAAAAACTGTTTTTT. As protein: CASWAHTGTGSEKLFF.

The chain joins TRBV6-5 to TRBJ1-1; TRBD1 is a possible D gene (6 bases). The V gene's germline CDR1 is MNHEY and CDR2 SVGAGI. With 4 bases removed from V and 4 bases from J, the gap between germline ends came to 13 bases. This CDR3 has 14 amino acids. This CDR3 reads CASSSRTAATEAFF. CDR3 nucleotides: TGTGCCAGCAGTTCACGGACAGCCGCCACTGAAGCTTTCTTT.

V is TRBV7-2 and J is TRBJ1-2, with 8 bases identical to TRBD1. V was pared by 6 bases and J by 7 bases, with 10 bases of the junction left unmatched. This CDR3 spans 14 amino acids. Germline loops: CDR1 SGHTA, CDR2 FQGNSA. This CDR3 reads CASSPRHRGGGYTF. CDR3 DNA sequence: TGTGCCAGCAGTCCCCGCCACAGGGGGGGTGGCTACACCTTC.

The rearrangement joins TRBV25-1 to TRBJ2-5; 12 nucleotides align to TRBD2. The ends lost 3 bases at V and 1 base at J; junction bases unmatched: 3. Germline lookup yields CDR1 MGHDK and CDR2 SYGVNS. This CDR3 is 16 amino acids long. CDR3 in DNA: TGTGCCAGCAGTGAGTGGACTAGCGGGACCCAAGAGACCCAGTACTTC. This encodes CASSEWTSGTQETQYF. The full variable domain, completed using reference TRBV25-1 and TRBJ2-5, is EADIYQTPRYLVIGTGKKITLECSQTMGHDKMYWYQQDPGMELHLIHYSYGVNSTEKGDLSSESTVSRIRTEHFPLTLESARPSHTSQYLCASSEWTSGTQETQYFGPGTRLLVL.

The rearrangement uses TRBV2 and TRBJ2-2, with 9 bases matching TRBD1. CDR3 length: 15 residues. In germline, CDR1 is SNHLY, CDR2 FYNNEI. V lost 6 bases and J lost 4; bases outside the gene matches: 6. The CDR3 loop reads CASSDGQGSTGELFF. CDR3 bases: TGTGCCAGCAGCGACGGACAGGGGAGCACCGGGGAGCTGTTTTTT.